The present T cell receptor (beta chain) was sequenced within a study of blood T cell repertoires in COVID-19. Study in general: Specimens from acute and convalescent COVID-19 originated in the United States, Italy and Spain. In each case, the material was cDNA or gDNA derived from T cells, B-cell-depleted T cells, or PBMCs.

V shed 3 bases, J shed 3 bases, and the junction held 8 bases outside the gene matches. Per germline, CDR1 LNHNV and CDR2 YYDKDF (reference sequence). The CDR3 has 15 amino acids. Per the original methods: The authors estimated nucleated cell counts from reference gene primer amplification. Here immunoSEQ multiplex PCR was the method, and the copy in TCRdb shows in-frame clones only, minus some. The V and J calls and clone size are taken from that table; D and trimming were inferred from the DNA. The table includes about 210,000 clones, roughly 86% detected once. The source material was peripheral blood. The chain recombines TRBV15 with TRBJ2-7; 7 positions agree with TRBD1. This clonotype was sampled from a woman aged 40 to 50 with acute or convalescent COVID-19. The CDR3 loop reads CATSRLRDRDYEQYF. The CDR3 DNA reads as TGTGCCACCAGCAGGCTAAGAGACAGGGACTACGAGCAGTACTTC.